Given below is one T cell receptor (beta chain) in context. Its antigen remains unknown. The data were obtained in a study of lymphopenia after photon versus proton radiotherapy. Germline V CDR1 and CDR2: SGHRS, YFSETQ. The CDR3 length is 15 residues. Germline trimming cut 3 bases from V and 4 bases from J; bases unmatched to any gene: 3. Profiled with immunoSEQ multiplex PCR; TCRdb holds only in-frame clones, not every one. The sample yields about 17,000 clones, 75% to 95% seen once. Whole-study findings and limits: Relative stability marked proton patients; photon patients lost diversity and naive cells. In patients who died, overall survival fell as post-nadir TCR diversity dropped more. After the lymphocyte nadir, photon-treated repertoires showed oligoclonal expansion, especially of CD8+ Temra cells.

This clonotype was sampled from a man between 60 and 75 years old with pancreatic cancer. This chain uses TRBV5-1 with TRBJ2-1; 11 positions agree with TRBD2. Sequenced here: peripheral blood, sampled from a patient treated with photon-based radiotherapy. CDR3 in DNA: TGCGCCAGCAGCTCGACTAGCGGGGCGTACAATGAGCAGTTCTTC. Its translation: CASSSTSGAYNEQFF.